Listed below are T cell receptor beta chains from one sample, sequenced in a study of blood T cell repertoires in COVID-19. Assay: immunoSEQ multiplex PCR; the TCRdb copy retains only in-frame clones and omits some. The table includes just over 200,000 clones, roughly 80% detected once. Input material: peripheral blood. The receptor set was obtained from a woman between 65 and 79 years old with acute or convalescent COVID-19. The CDR3 runs from the conserved cysteine through the conserved F or W. The D gene is left open where the match is weak. Only part of the rows carry a size: once, few, many, or a class if the clone is expanded.

>TRBJ2-2|once|.|TRBV3-1/TRBV3-2
TGTGCCAGCAGCCAACCTGGGACAAACACCGGGGAGCTGTTTTTT
CASSQPGTNTGELFF
>TRBJ2-2|.|TRBD2|TRBV7-2
TGTGCCAGCAGCTTAAGGCTAGCGGTAAACACCGGGGAGCTGTTTTTT
CASSLRLAVNTGELFF
>TRBJ2-1|once|TRBD1|TRBV18
TGTGCCAGCTCACCGGACAGGCAACTTGAGCAGTTCTTC
CASSPDRQLEQFF
>TRBJ2-7|.|TRBD1|TRBV3-1/TRBV3-2
TGTGCCAGCAGCCAGCCGGGACAGGGCTACGAGCAGTACTTC
CASSQPGQGYEQYF
>TRBJ2-5|.|.|TRBV12-5
TGTGCTAGTGGTTTGGGGGGGCCAGGCGCGGCGGAGACCCAGTACTTC
CASGLGGPGAAETQYF
>TRBJ2-1|.|.|TRBV27
TGTGCCAGCAGTTTGCAGGAACCACCTTACAATGAGCAGTTCTTC
CASSLQEPPYNEQFF
>TRBJ2-5|.|.|TRBV28
TGTGCCAGCAGTCGACAGGTTCAAGAGACCCAGTACTTC
CASSRQVQETQYF
>TRBJ2-7|.|.|TRBV15
TGTGCCACCAGCAGAGATTGGGGCAACTACGAGCAGTACTTC
CATSRDWGNYEQYF
>TRBJ2-3|once|.|TRBV7-9
TGTGCCAGCAGCTCCTACAGGGATCCCGGGTCAGATACGCAGTATTTT
CASSSYRDPGSDTQYF
>TRBJ1-5|.|TRBD1|TRBV2
TGTGCCAGCATGACAGGGAATCAGCCCCAGCATTTT
CASMTGNQPQHF
>TRBJ1-1|once|.|TRBV19
TGTGCCAGTAGTAGGACAGCGAACACTGAAGCTTTCTTT
CASSRTANTEAFF
>TRBJ1-1|.|.|TRBV6-5
TGTGCCAGCAGTTACTCGACAGGTAGAGAAGCTTTCTTT
CASSYSTGREAFF
>TRBJ1-2|.|TRBD1|TRBV24-1
TGTGCCACCAGCCGGGGACAGTCGAACTATGGCTACACCTTC
CATSRGQSNYGYTF
>TRBJ2-2|.|.|TRBV9
TGTGCCAGCAGCGTGACACAGGTGAACACCGGGGAGCTGTTTTTT
CASSVTQVNTGELFF
>TRBJ1-5|.|.|TRBV18
TGTGCCAGCTCACCACTGGGGGCAACTCAGCCCCAGCATTTT
CASSPLGATQPQHF
>TRBJ2-1|.|.|TRBV14
TGTGCCAGCAGGCCTGAGGGTCCCTACAATGAGCAGTTCTTC
CASRPEGPYNEQFF
>TRBJ2-5|.|.|TRBV28
TGTGCCAGCAGTTCGCTGAGCAGGATCCAAGAGATCCAGTACTTC
CASSSLSRIQEIQYF
>TRBJ1-5|few|.|TRBV7-9
TGTGCCAGCAGCTTAGTGGGAGATCAGCCCCAGCATTTT
CASSLVGDQPQHF
>TRBJ1-6|.|.|TRBV18
TGTGCCAGCTCACCAGGGGGCGATTCACCCCTCCACTTT
CASSPGGDSPLHF
>TRBJ2-5|.|TRBD1|TRBV5-8
TGTGCCAGCAGCTTGGGACAGGGGGTGGAGACCCAGTACTTC
CASSLGQGVETQYF
>TRBJ2-3|.|TRBD2|TRBV5-6
TGTGCCAGCAGCCCACTAGCGACTAGCACAGATACGCAGTATTTT
CASSPLATSTDTQYF
>TRBJ1-5|.|TRBD1|TRBV2
TGTGCCAGCAGTGGGACAGGGTTGGGCAATCAGCCCCAGCATTTT
CASSGTGLGNQPQHF
>TRBJ1-5|.|.|TRBV28
TGTGCCAGCAGACCTAGCCGGGTCCCTGGAGGACAGCCCCAGCATTTT
CASRPSRVPGGQPQHF
>TRBJ2-1|.|.|TRBV5-1
TGCGCCAGCAGCCGCGAAGGACTGTACAATGAGCAGTTCTTC
CASSREGLYNEQFF
>TRBJ2-1|.|TRBD2|TRBV7-2
TGTGCCAGCAGCCCGCCGGGACTAGCGGACAATGAGCAGTTCTTC
CASSPPGLADNEQFF
>TRBJ2-5|few|TRBD2|TRBV5-1
TGCGCCAGCAGCAGGGACTATCAAGAGACCCAGTACTTC
CASSRDYQETQYF
>TRBJ2-1|many|TRBD2|TRBV18
TGTGCCAGCTCAACTATAGCGGGGGGGATATTCTTC
CASSTIAGGIFF
>TRBJ2-6|.|TRBD1|TRBV7-2
TGTGCCAGCAGCGCCTACAGGGGGGCCGGGGCCAACGTCCTGACTTTC
CASSAYRGAGANVLTF
>TRBJ2-1|few|.|TRBV2
TGTGCCAGCAGTGGGAGGACAGTTAATGAGCAGTTCTTC
CASSGRTVNEQFF
>TRBJ2-2|.|.|TRBV10-2
TGCGCCAGCAGTCCCGGAGCGCGAAGAGGTTCCGGGGAGCTGTTTTTT
CASSPGARRGSGELFF
>TRBJ2-1|.|TRBD2|TRBV19
TGTGCCAGTAGTATAGGCGGACTAGCGGGAGACAATGAGCAGTTCTTC
CASSIGGLAGDNEQFF
>TRBJ2-1|.|.|TRBV7-2
TGTGCCAGCAGCTTATCGGTGAGCGGCTACAATGAGCAGTTCTTC
CASSLSVSGYNEQFF
>TRBJ2-7|.|TRBD1|TRBV19
TGTGCCAGTAGGGACAGGCAAACCTACGAGCAGTACTTC
CASRDRQTYEQYF
>TRBJ2-5|.|TRBD2|TRBV5-6
TGTGCCAGCAGCTCCCCCGTCGGGGGGGAAGAGACCCAGTACTTC
CASSSPVGGEETQYF
>TRBJ2-7|.|TRBD2|TRBV30
TGTGCCTGGAGAGGGCTAGCGGGAGCCATAAAGTACGAGCAGTACTTC
CAWRGLAGAIKYEQYF
>TRBJ2-1|.|.|TRBV13
TGTGCCAGCAGCCCTTATAATGAGCAGTTCTTC
CASSPYNEQFF
>TRBJ2-1|.|.|TRBV6-4
TGTGCCAGCAGTCGGTCAGGCACCTACAATGAGCAGTTCTTC
CASSRSGTYNEQFF
>TRBJ2-1|once|.|TRBV7-9
TGTGCCAGCAGCTTAGCTCCGTCCCGGGGGGCCAATGAGCAGTTCTTC
CASSLAPSRGANEQFF
>TRBJ2-3|.|TRBD1|TRBV7-2
TGTGCCAGCAGCTCCGGGACAGGCTACGGAGATACGCAGTATTTT
CASSSGTGYGDTQYF
>TRBJ2-3|.|.|TRBV9
TGTGCCAGCAGCGTGGACACTAGCACAGATACGCAGTATTTT
CASSVDTSTDTQYF
>TRBJ2-3|.|TRBD2|TRBV5-4
TGTGCCAGCACCTTGAAGGCTAGCGGGAGTACAGATACGCAGTATTTT
CASTLKASGSTDTQYF
>TRBJ1-3|.|TRBD1|TRBV19
TGTGCCAGTAGCGGGACAGGGGACGGAAACACCATATATTTT
CASSGTGDGNTIYF
>TRBJ1-3|.|.|TRBV18
TGTGCCAGCTCACCTTACGGGAGCTCTGGAAACACCATATATTTT
CASSPYGSSGNTIYF
>TRBJ1-4|.|.|TRBV3-1/TRBV3-2
TGTGCCAGCAGCCAAGTGGGGGGAGAAAAACTGTTTTTT
CASSQVGGEKLFF
>TRBJ2-1|few|.|TRBV3-1/TRBV3-2
TGTGCCAGCAGCCCCGTTACGGGAGTTGAGCAGTTCTTC
CASSPVTGVEQFF
>TRBJ1-6|few|.|TRBV21-1
TGTGCCAGCCGCTACCGTCGGGTCTGCGATTCGTCCCTCCACTTT
CASRYRRVCDSSLHF
>TRBJ2-5|few|TRBD2|TRBV6-6
TGTGCCAGCAGGGTAGCGGGAGGGTATGAGACCCAGTACTTC
CASRVAGGYETQYF
>TRBJ1-1|.|.|TRBV10-3
TGTGCCATCAGTGAGTGGAGCTCTGAAGCTTTCTTT
CAISEWSSEAFF
>TRBJ1-4|.|.|TRBV12-3/TRBV12-4
TGTGCCAGCAGTTTGACAGGAGAAAAACTGTTTTTT
CASSLTGEKLFF
>TRBJ1-1|.|.|TRBV5-1
TGCGCCAGCAGCTTGGCTCTGGACACGGTGAACACTGAAGCTTTCTTT
CASSLALDTVNTEAFF
>TRBJ1-2|.|.|TRBV11-2
TGTGCCAGCAGCTTAAATCAGGATGGCTACACCTTC
CASSLNQDGYTF
>TRBJ2-1|once|TRBD2|TRBV15
TGTGCCACCAGCCCCCGGACTAGCGGGGTTCCCTACAATGAGCAGTTCTTC
CATSPRTSGVPYNEQFF
>TRBJ2-1|many|TRBD1|TRBV3-1/TRBV3-2
TGTGCCAGCAGCCCGTTGGCCGGGACAGGGCAGGGTGAGCAGTTCTTC
CASSPLAGTGQGEQFF
>TRBJ1-2|.|.|TRBV13
TGTGCCAGCAGCTTAGCCCAGGGTAACTATGGCTACACCTTC
CASSLAQGNYGYTF
>TRBJ2-1|few|.|TRBV15
TGTGCCACCAGCAGAGATTACCTACCAAGCTCCTACAATGAGCAGTTCTTC
CATSRDYLPSSYNEQFF
>TRBJ1-1|.|.|TRBV19
TGTGCCAGTAGTATCCGGACAGCCTACACTGAAGCTTTCTTT
CASSIRTAYTEAFF
>TRBJ2-7|once|.|TRBV7-9
TGTGCCAGCAGCCCTCTAGCGAACTCCTACGAGCAGTACTTC
CASSPLANSYEQYF